This T cell receptor beta chain was sequenced in a study of blood T cell repertoires in COVID-19. Study overall: PBMCs, B-cell-depleted T cells, or T cells provided the cDNA or gDNA that made up the material.

The V gene lost 0 bases and the J gene lost 1 base, with 13 bases spanning the gap. The CDR3 totals 17 residues. The germline V gene encodes CDR1 ENHRY and CDR2 SYGVKD. This clone was seen once. In terms of age and location, participants ranged from roughly 18 to 95 years and lived in about 25 US areas. Sequencing was performed with immunoSEQ multiplex PCR; in TCRdb, only in-frame clones are kept and a portion is missing. The profile shows approximately 170,000 clones, 88% of them singletons. The rearrangement links TRBV10-3 to TRBJ1-5, with D perhaps matching TRBD1 (6 bases). This sequence originates from a woman aged 18-29 years who had recovered from COVID-19. Sequences were obtained from PBMCs or T cells enriched from blood (not recorded which). The CDR3 region has the DNA TGTGCCATCAGTGAGTCGATTTGGGGGCCGAGCAATCAGCCCCAGCATTTT. Its protein product is CAISESIWGPSNQPQHF.